This is a list of T cell receptor beta chains from one sample in a study of CD4 T cell repertoires in COVID-19. Using immunoSEQ multiplex PCR, the repertoire was profiled, and TCRdb retains in-frame clones only, with some absent. The sample shows fewer than 25,000 clones, 93% of them seen only once. The input for sequencing was circulating follicular helper CD4+ T cells (cTfh) from blood, taken before the COVID-19 pandemic. The receptors were sampled from a human donor who had COVID-19. CDR3s include the opening cysteine and the closing phenylalanine or tryptophan. The order of the fields is J gene, V gene, clone size, D gene, CDR3 DNA, CDR3 protein. D genes are given only for firm matches. Expanded clones get a size class; other rows say once, few or many, or leave the size out.

j_call: TRBJ2-5; v_call: TRBV6-6; clone_size: NA; d_call: NA; cdr3_nt: TGTGCCAGCAGTAGGTCGACAGTCCAAGAGACCCAGTACTTC; cdr3_aa: CASSRSTVQETQYF
j_call: TRBJ2-2; v_call: TRBV7-2; clone_size: NA; d_call: NA; cdr3_nt: TGTGCCAGCAGCTTCAGTTCCACCGGGGAGCTGTTTTTT; cdr3_aa: CASSFSSTGELFF
j_call: TRBJ2-3; v_call: TRBV6-4; clone_size: once; d_call: NA; cdr3_nt: TGTGCCAGCAGTCCACTAGCTAACACAGATACGCAGTATTTT; cdr3_aa: CASSPLANTDTQYF
j_call: TRBJ2-4; v_call: TRBV6-1; clone_size: NA; d_call: TRBD2; cdr3_nt: TGTGCCAGCAGTGAAGTAGCAGGAGGACTAGCTTCCGCCAAAAACATTCAGTACTTC; cdr3_aa: CASSEVAGGLASAKNIQYF
j_call: TRBJ2-2; v_call: TRBV18; clone_size: NA; d_call: TRBD2; cdr3_nt: TGTGCCAGCTCGCCTCTAGCGGGAGACGGGACCGGGGAGCTGTTTTTT; cdr3_aa: CASSPLAGDGTGELFF
j_call: TRBJ2-1; v_call: TRBV19; clone_size: NA; d_call: TRBD2; cdr3_nt: TGTGCCAGTAGTATAGATCATCTTAGGACTAGAGAGTTCTTC; cdr3_aa: CASSIDHLRTREFF
j_call: TRBJ2-7; v_call: TRBV11-3; clone_size: NA; d_call: NA; cdr3_nt: TGTGCCAGCAGCCTCGGGACTGAATACGAGCAGTACTTC; cdr3_aa: CASSLGTEYEQYF
j_call: TRBJ2-3; v_call: TRBV2; clone_size: NA; d_call: TRBD1; cdr3_nt: TGTGCCAGCAGTCCACAGGGGAAAAGCACAGATACGCAGTATTTT; cdr3_aa: CASSPQGKSTDTQYF
j_call: TRBJ2-1; v_call: TRBV18; clone_size: NA; d_call: NA; cdr3_nt: TGTGCCAGCTCACCACGGAAGGGGGACTCCTACAATGAGCAGTTCTTC; cdr3_aa: CASSPRKGDSYNEQFF
j_call: TRBJ1-1; v_call: TRBV13; clone_size: NA; d_call: NA; cdr3_nt: TGTGCCAGCAGCTTGCGACAGAACACTGAAGCTTTCTTT; cdr3_aa: CASSLRQNTEAFF